This T cell receptor (beta chain) was sequenced for a study of cytomegalovirus exposure and HLA in healthy donors. Study observations and caveats: For most TCR beta V segments, an earlier analysis put the productive rate at about 87% or about 30% of the time.

Notes on this clone: Antigen: not known.

Regarding donors, all were healthy bone marrow donors. This CDR3 has 16 residues. The primer mix had 60 Vbeta and 13 Jbeta primers. Data came from immunoSEQ multiplex PCR; TCRdb stores just in-frame clones and leaves some out. The sample has around 150,000 clones; about 84% are singletons. Sequenced input: PBMCs. The receptor was derived from a male donor in good health and CMV-seronegative. V usage is TRBV12-1 and J usage is TRBJ2-7; the D call TRBD2 from the table was never checked on the DNA. TRBV12-1 is marked as a pseudogene. DNA for the CDR3: TGTGCCAGCAGCTTTGCCCCTTTGAGTGTGTACCCCCAGCAGTACTTC. Its protein is CASSFAPLSVYPQQYF.